These T cell receptor beta chains were read from a single sample in a study of radiotherapy plus CTLA-4 blockade in lung cancer. The protocol was immunoSEQ multiplex PCR, while the TCRdb copy is restricted to in-frame clones and leaves out a portion. The data contain more than 65,000 clones, over 80% of them singletons. The specimen comprised peripheral blood, sampled from a patient treated with radiotherapy plus ipilimumab. The source of these receptors is a human donor with non-small cell lung cancer who had stable disease on radiotherapy plus ipilimumab. The CDR3 runs from the conserved cysteine through the conserved F or W. Fields, in order: J gene, CDR3 length, V gene, clone size, D gene, CDR3 DNA, CDR3 protein. The D gene is left open where the match is weak. Rows may omit the clone size; those that give it use once, few, many or a size class.

j_call: TRBJ2-7; cdr3_length: 13; v_call: TRBV14; clone_size: .; d_call: .; cdr3_nt: TGTGCCAGCAGCCAAGACAGGCGCTACGAGCAGTACTTC; cdr3_aa: CASSQDRRYEQYF
j_call: TRBJ1-2; cdr3_length: 14; v_call: TRBV30; clone_size: .; d_call: .; cdr3_nt: TGTGCCTGGAGCGCAGGGGCTACTAACTATGGCTACACCTTC; cdr3_aa: CAWSAGATNYGYTF
j_call: TRBJ2-5; cdr3_length: 12; v_call: TRBV29-1; clone_size: once; d_call: .; cdr3_nt: TGCAGCGTTGATGGTAGCCCCGAGACCCAGTACTTC; cdr3_aa: CSVDGSPETQYF
j_call: TRBJ2-1; cdr3_length: 14; v_call: TRBV27; clone_size: few; d_call: TRBD1; cdr3_nt: TGTGCCAGCAGTTCCCTCGGACAGGCAACTCCTTGGTTCTTC; cdr3_aa: CASSSLGQATPWFF
j_call: TRBJ1-5; cdr3_length: 15; v_call: TRBV9; clone_size: .; d_call: .; cdr3_nt: TGTGCCAGCAGCGTAGGAGATCACAGGGTCCAGCCCCAGCATTTT; cdr3_aa: CASSVGDHRVQPQHF
j_call: TRBJ2-3; cdr3_length: 14; v_call: TRBV28; clone_size: .; d_call: TRBD1; cdr3_nt: TGTGCCAGCGGATACAGGGGTAGGATGGATACGCAGTATTTT; cdr3_aa: CASGYRGRMDTQYF
j_call: TRBJ1-1; cdr3_length: 13; v_call: TRBV18; clone_size: few; d_call: TRBD1; cdr3_nt: TGTGCCAGCTCCCTAGGGGGCGACACTGAAGCTTTCTTT; cdr3_aa: CASSLGGDTEAFF
j_call: TRBJ2-3; cdr3_length: 15; v_call: TRBV5-1; clone_size: .; d_call: TRBD2; cdr3_nt: TGCGCCAGCAGTATAGCGGGAGATAGAACAGATACGCAGTATTTT; cdr3_aa: CASSIAGDRTDTQYF
j_call: TRBJ2-6; cdr3_length: 15; v_call: TRBV9; clone_size: .; d_call: .; cdr3_nt: TGTGCCAGCAGCGTAGTGAGCTCTGGGGCCAACGTCCTGACTTTC; cdr3_aa: CASSVVSSGANVLTF
j_call: TRBJ1-5; cdr3_length: 19; v_call: TRBV23-1; clone_size: .; d_call: .; cdr3_nt: TGCGCCAGCAGTCAACAACTATCACGGGGCTTCCATAGCAATCAGCCCCAGCATTTT; cdr3_aa: CASSQQLSRGFHSNQPQHF
j_call: TRBJ2-2; cdr3_length: 14; v_call: TRBV27; clone_size: .; d_call: .; cdr3_nt: TGTGCCAGCGGGACCACCGGGACATCCGGGGAGCTGTTTTTT; cdr3_aa: CASGTTGTSGELFF
j_call: TRBJ1-2; cdr3_length: 15; v_call: TRBV15; clone_size: .; d_call: TRBD1; cdr3_nt: TGTGCCACCAGACGGGACAGGGGCCCTCCCTATGGCTACACCTTC; cdr3_aa: CATRRDRGPPYGYTF
j_call: TRBJ1-5; cdr3_length: 14; v_call: TRBV6-1; clone_size: .; d_call: .; cdr3_nt: TGTGCCAGCAGTCTACAGGGAGGAGGGCAGCCCCAGCATTTT; cdr3_aa: CASSLQGGGQPQHF
j_call: TRBJ1-4; cdr3_length: 16; v_call: TRBV15; clone_size: .; d_call: .; cdr3_nt: TGTGCCACCAGCAGAGATTCATACGGAGGAAATGAAAAACTGTTTTTT; cdr3_aa: CATSRDSYGGNEKLFF
j_call: TRBJ1-5; cdr3_length: 13; v_call: TRBV6-1; clone_size: .; d_call: .; cdr3_nt: TGTGCCAGCAACAGGAATAGCAATCAGCCCCAGCATTTT; cdr3_aa: CASNRNSNQPQHF
j_call: TRBJ1-6; cdr3_length: 16; v_call: TRBV7-2; clone_size: once; d_call: .; cdr3_nt: TGTGCCAGCAGCTTGGGACGGAGCTCCTATAATTCACCCCTCCACTTT; cdr3_aa: CASSLGRSSYNSPLHF
j_call: TRBJ2-6; cdr3_length: 13; v_call: TRBV5-6; clone_size: .; d_call: .; cdr3_nt: TGTGCCAGCAGCTCAAGGGCCATGGGCGTCCTGACTTTC; cdr3_aa: CASSSRAMGVLTF
j_call: TRBJ2-5; cdr3_length: 14; v_call: TRBV7-2; clone_size: .; d_call: TRBD2; cdr3_nt: TGTGCCAGCAGCTTAGCGGGACTAGCTGAGACCCAGTACTTC; cdr3_aa: CASSLAGLAETQYF
j_call: TRBJ2-3; cdr3_length: 13; v_call: TRBV10-1; clone_size: .; d_call: .; cdr3_nt: TGCGCCAGCAGTGAGAAAACTACAGATACGCAGTATTTT; cdr3_aa: CASSEKTTDTQYF
j_call: TRBJ2-7; cdr3_length: 15; v_call: TRBV7-6; clone_size: .; d_call: .; cdr3_nt: TGTGCCAGCAGACCCAGGGGAGGGACTGCCTACGAGCAGTACTTC; cdr3_aa: CASRPRGGTAYEQYF
j_call: TRBJ1-2; cdr3_length: 16; v_call: TRBV4-1; clone_size: .; d_call: TRBD1; cdr3_nt: TGCGCCAGCAGCCAAGATCAGGCAGGGGGCTACTATGGCTACACCTTC; cdr3_aa: CASSQDQAGGYYGYTF
j_call: TRBJ2-1; cdr3_length: 14; v_call: TRBV29-1; clone_size: .; d_call: TRBD2; cdr3_nt: TGCAGCGTTGTTAGCGGGGGGGCCTACAATGAGCAGTTCTTC; cdr3_aa: CSVVSGGAYNEQFF
j_call: TRBJ1-5; cdr3_length: 17; v_call: TRBV18; clone_size: few; d_call: .; cdr3_nt: TGTGCCAGCTCACCCGCCTCGCCGGGCCTTGGGGCTCAGCCCCAGCATTTT; cdr3_aa: CASSPASPGLGAQPQHF
j_call: TRBJ1-6; cdr3_length: 16; v_call: TRBV27; clone_size: .; d_call: TRBD1; cdr3_nt: TGTGCCAGCAGTTTAATGCAGGGGGCGTATAATTCACCCCTCCACTTT; cdr3_aa: CASSLMQGAYNSPLHF
j_call: TRBJ1-6; cdr3_length: 15; v_call: TRBV25-1; clone_size: .; d_call: .; cdr3_nt: TGTGCCAGCAGTGAACCCGTCGGCGCTAATTCACCCCTCCACTTT; cdr3_aa: CASSEPVGANSPLHF
j_call: TRBJ2-7; cdr3_length: 15; v_call: TRBV7-9; clone_size: .; d_call: .; cdr3_nt: TGTGCCAGCAGCTCAACCGGACGGTACTCCTACGAGCAGTACTTC; cdr3_aa: CASSSTGRYSYEQYF
j_call: TRBJ2-7; cdr3_length: 13; v_call: TRBV30; clone_size: .; d_call: .; cdr3_nt: TGTGCCTGGAGGAAAGGCAGCACCTACGAGCAGTACTTC; cdr3_aa: CAWRKGSTYEQYF
j_call: TRBJ1-3; cdr3_length: 15; v_call: TRBV19; clone_size: .; d_call: .; cdr3_nt: TGTGCCAGTAGTAGTTCTCTTGGTCCTGGAAACACCATATATTTT; cdr3_aa: CASSSSLGPGNTIYF
j_call: TRBJ1-5; cdr3_length: 13; v_call: TRBV6-1; clone_size: .; d_call: .; cdr3_nt: TGTGCCAGCACGGCACAGGAAAATCAGCCCCAGCATTTT; cdr3_aa: CASTAQENQPQHF
j_call: TRBJ2-4; cdr3_length: 16; v_call: TRBV27; clone_size: .; d_call: TRBD2; cdr3_nt: TGTGCCAGCAGTTTATCCAGTAGCGGGACTCAAAACATTCAGTACTTC; cdr3_aa: CASSLSSSGTQNIQYF
j_call: TRBJ2-3; cdr3_length: 17; v_call: TRBV9; clone_size: .; d_call: TRBD2; cdr3_nt: TGTGCCAGCAGCGTAGAGATTAGGGCTAGCGGGGGAGATACGCAGTATTTT; cdr3_aa: CASSVEIRASGGDTQYF
j_call: TRBJ2-7; cdr3_length: 11; v_call: TRBV11-2; clone_size: .; d_call: .; cdr3_nt: TGTGCCAGCAGCTTAGCCGCCGAGCAGTACTTC; cdr3_aa: CASSLAAEQYF
j_call: TRBJ2-5; cdr3_length: 13; v_call: TRBV7-7; clone_size: .; d_call: .; cdr3_nt: TGTGCCAGCAGCCTCCAGGGTGAAGAGACCCAGTACTTC; cdr3_aa: CASSLQGEETQYF
j_call: TRBJ2-7; cdr3_length: 13; v_call: TRBV28; clone_size: .; d_call: .; cdr3_nt: TGTGCCAGCAGCCCCGCCTTAACCTACGAGCAGTACTTC; cdr3_aa: CASSPALTYEQYF
j_call: TRBJ1-1; cdr3_length: 13; v_call: TRBV15; clone_size: .; d_call: .; cdr3_nt: TGTGCCACCATTTCGCAGGGTCGGACTGAAGCTTTCTTT; cdr3_aa: CATISQGRTEAFF
j_call: TRBJ1-5; cdr3_length: 16; v_call: TRBV30; clone_size: .; d_call: .; cdr3_nt: TGTGCCTGGAGTACCACAGGATCCCTTAGCAATCAGCCCCAGCATTTT; cdr3_aa: CAWSTTGSLSNQPQHF
j_call: TRBJ2-5; cdr3_length: 15; v_call: TRBV5-1; clone_size: .; d_call: .; cdr3_nt: TGCGCCAGCAGCTTGGCCAGGGAGTACCAAGAGACCCAGTACTTC; cdr3_aa: CASSLAREYQETQYF
j_call: TRBJ2-7; cdr3_length: 13; v_call: TRBV28; clone_size: .; d_call: TRBD2; cdr3_nt: TGTGCCAGTAGGAGCGGGGGCGACTACGAGCAGTACTTC; cdr3_aa: CASRSGGDYEQYF
j_call: TRBJ2-2; cdr3_length: 14; v_call: TRBV18; clone_size: .; d_call: .; cdr3_nt: TGTGCCAGCTCACCTCAACCGTTCGCCGGGGAGCTGTTTTTT; cdr3_aa: CASSPQPFAGELFF
j_call: TRBJ1-2; cdr3_length: 12; v_call: TRBV28; clone_size: .; d_call: .; cdr3_nt: TGTGCCAGCAGTACCCCCTCGGCTGGCTACACCTTC; cdr3_aa: CASSTPSAGYTF
j_call: TRBJ2-3; cdr3_length: 15; v_call: TRBV30; clone_size: .; d_call: .; cdr3_nt: TGTGCCTGGAGTGTGCCCTGGGAGGCCACAGATACGCAGTATTTT; cdr3_aa: CAWSVPWEATDTQYF
j_call: TRBJ1-2; cdr3_length: 13; v_call: TRBV30; clone_size: .; d_call: TRBD1; cdr3_nt: TGTGCCTGGAGTGCGGGGACAGGGAATGGCTACACCTTC; cdr3_aa: CAWSAGTGNGYTF
j_call: TRBJ1-1; cdr3_length: 15; v_call: TRBV19; clone_size: few; d_call: .; cdr3_nt: TGTGCCAGTAGGGGCGGGACTTCTATGAACACTGAAGCTTTCTTT; cdr3_aa: CASRGGTSMNTEAFF
j_call: TRBJ1-3; cdr3_length: 14; v_call: TRBV19; clone_size: .; d_call: .; cdr3_nt: TGTGCCAGTAGTATTACAGGCTCTGGAAACACCATATATTTT; cdr3_aa: CASSITGSGNTIYF
j_call: TRBJ2-3; cdr3_length: 14; v_call: TRBV18; clone_size: once; d_call: .; cdr3_nt: TGTGCCAGCTCACCAGTCCGGGACCCAGATACGCAGTATTTT; cdr3_aa: CASSPVRDPDTQYF
j_call: TRBJ1-2; cdr3_length: 14; v_call: TRBV13; clone_size: .; d_call: .; cdr3_nt: TGTGCCAGCAGCTTCCTACAGGGAAGCTATGGCTACACCTTC; cdr3_aa: CASSFLQGSYGYTF
j_call: TRBJ2-5; cdr3_length: 14; v_call: TRBV4-1; clone_size: .; d_call: .; cdr3_nt: TGCGCCAGCAGCCAAGATGCGGGGCCAGAGACCCAGTACTTC; cdr3_aa: CASSQDAGPETQYF
j_call: TRBJ2-1; cdr3_length: 12; v_call: TRBV19; clone_size: .; d_call: .; cdr3_nt: TGTGCCATGGGCCCCAAGGGGGGAGAGCAGTTCTTC; cdr3_aa: CAMGPKGGEQFF
j_call: TRBJ2-1; cdr3_length: 17; v_call: TRBV19; clone_size: .; d_call: .; cdr3_nt: TGTGCCAGTAGTATGGAATCAAGGCTTAGAACCTACAATGAGCAGTTCTTC; cdr3_aa: CASSMESRLRTYNEQFF
j_call: TRBJ1-2; cdr3_length: 14; v_call: TRBV13; clone_size: once; d_call: .; cdr3_nt: TGTGCCAGCAGCTTAGGATCGGGGGTTCATGGCTACACCTTC; cdr3_aa: CASSLGSGVHGYTF
j_call: TRBJ1-6; cdr3_length: 15; v_call: TRBV6-1; clone_size: .; d_call: .; cdr3_nt: TGTGCCAACGGTGACTTGGACAGTTATAATTCACCCCTCCACTTT; cdr3_aa: CANGDLDSYNSPLHF
j_call: TRBJ2-3; cdr3_length: 14; v_call: TRBV5-1; clone_size: few; d_call: .; cdr3_nt: TGCGCCAGCAGCTTGGGGGGGAGAACAGATACGCAGTATTTT; cdr3_aa: CASSLGGRTDTQYF
j_call: TRBJ2-1; cdr3_length: 16; v_call: TRBV5-6; clone_size: .; d_call: TRBD2; cdr3_nt: TGTGCCAGCAGCTTGGTCCGAGCGGGAGCCCCCAATGAGCAGTTCTTC; cdr3_aa: CASSLVRAGAPNEQFF
j_call: TRBJ2-7; cdr3_length: 12; v_call: TRBV30; clone_size: once; d_call: .; cdr3_nt: TGTGCCTGGAGCCAGGGGTCCTACGAGCAGTACTTC; cdr3_aa: CAWSQGSYEQYF
j_call: TRBJ1-5; cdr3_length: 13; v_call: TRBV18; clone_size: few; d_call: .; cdr3_nt: TGTGCCAGCTCACCAGGGTTGGATCAGCCCCAGCATTTT; cdr3_aa: CASSPGLDQPQHF
j_call: TRBJ1-4; cdr3_length: 14; v_call: TRBV27; clone_size: .; d_call: TRBD1; cdr3_nt: TGTGCCAGCAGTCCGACAGGGGACTGGGAAAAACTGTTTTTT; cdr3_aa: CASSPTGDWEKLFF
j_call: TRBJ1-5; cdr3_length: 14; v_call: TRBV6-1; clone_size: .; d_call: .; cdr3_nt: TGTGCCAGCAGTGAGACCCCCCGTCATCAGCCCCAGCATTTT; cdr3_aa: CASSETPRHQPQHF
j_call: TRBJ2-1; cdr3_length: 14; v_call: TRBV19; clone_size: few; d_call: .; cdr3_nt: TGTGCCAGTACGGGGCGAGGGACCTACAATGAGCAGTTCTTC; cdr3_aa: CASTGRGTYNEQFF
j_call: TRBJ2-1; cdr3_length: 12; v_call: TRBV18; clone_size: .; d_call: .; cdr3_nt: TGTGCCAGCTCCCAACTAGGAGATGAGCAGTTCTTC; cdr3_aa: CASSQLGDEQFF
j_call: TRBJ1-1; cdr3_length: 14; v_call: TRBV5-1; clone_size: .; d_call: .; cdr3_nt: TGCGCCAGCAGCTTGGGCAGGGGGAACACTGAAGCTTTCTTT; cdr3_aa: CASSLGRGNTEAFF